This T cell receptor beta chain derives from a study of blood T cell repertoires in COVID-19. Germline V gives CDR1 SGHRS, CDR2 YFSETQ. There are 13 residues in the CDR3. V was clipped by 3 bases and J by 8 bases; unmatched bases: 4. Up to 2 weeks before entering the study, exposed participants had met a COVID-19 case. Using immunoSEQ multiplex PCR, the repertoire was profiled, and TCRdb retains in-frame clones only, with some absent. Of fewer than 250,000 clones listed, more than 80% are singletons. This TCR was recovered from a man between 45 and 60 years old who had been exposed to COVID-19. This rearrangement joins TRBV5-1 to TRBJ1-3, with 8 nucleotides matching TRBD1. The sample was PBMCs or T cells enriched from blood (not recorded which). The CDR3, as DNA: TGCGCCAGCAGCTCCGACAGGGGATACACCATATATTTT. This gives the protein CASSSDRGYTIYF.